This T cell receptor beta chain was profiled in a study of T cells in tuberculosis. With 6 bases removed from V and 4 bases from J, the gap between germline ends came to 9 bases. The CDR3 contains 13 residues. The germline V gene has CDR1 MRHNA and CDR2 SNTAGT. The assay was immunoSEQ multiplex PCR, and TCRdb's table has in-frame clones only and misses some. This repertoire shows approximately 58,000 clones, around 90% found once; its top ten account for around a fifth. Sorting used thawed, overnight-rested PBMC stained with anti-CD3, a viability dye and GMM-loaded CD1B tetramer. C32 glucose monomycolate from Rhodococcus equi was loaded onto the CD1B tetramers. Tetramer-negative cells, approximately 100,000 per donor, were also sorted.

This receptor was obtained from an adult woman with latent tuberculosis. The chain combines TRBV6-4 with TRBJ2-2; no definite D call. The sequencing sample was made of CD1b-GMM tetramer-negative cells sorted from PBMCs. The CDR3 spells CASRASGTGELFF. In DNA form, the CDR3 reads TGTGCCAGCAGGGCTTCGGGCACCGGGGAGCTGTTTTTT.